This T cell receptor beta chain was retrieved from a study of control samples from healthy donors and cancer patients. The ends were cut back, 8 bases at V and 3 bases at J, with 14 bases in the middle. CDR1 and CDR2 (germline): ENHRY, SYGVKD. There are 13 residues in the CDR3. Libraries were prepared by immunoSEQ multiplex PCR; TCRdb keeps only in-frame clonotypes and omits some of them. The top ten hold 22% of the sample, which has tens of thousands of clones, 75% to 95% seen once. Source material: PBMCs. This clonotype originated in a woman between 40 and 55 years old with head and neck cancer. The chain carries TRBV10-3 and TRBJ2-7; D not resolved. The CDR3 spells CAIAERTFYEQYF. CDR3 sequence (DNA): TGTGCCATCGCAGAAAGAACGTTCTACGAGCAGTACTTC.